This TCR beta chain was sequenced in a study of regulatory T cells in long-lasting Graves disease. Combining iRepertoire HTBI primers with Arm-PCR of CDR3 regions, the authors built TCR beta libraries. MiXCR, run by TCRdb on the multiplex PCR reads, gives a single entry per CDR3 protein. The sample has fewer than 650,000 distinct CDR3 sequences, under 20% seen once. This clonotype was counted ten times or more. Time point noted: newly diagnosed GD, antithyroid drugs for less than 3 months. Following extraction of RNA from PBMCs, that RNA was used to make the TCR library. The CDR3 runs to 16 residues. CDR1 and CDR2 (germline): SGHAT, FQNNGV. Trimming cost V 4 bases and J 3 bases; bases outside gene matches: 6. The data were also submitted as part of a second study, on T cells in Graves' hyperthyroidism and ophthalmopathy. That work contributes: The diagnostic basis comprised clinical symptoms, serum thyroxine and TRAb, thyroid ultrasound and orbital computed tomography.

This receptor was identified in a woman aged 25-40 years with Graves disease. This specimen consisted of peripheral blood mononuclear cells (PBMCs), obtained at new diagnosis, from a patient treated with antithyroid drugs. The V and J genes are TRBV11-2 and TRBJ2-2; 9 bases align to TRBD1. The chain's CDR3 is CASSYTRDRDTGELFF. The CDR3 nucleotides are TGTGCCAGCAGCTATACCCGGGACAGGGACACCGGGGAGCTGTTTTTT. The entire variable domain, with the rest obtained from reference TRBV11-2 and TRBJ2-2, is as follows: EAGVAQSPRYKIIEKRQSVAFWCNPISGHATLYWYQQILGQGPKLLIQFQNNGVVDDSQLPKDRFSAERLKGVDSTLKIQPAKLEDSAVYLCASSYTRDRDTGELFFGEGSRLTVL.